The present T cell receptor beta chain was sequenced within a study of shared T cell receptors in the human thymus. Assay used: immunoSEQ multiplex PCR; TCRdb lists only in-frame clones, some missing. Of 550,000 to 800,000 clones in the sample, roughly 85% were seen once. The germline CDR1 and CDR2 sequences are SNHLY and FYNNEI. Trimming stripped 4 bases from V and 0 bases from J, with 13 bases between. This CDR3 contains 16 residues. This sample also belongs to another study, concerning human thymus T cells. This second study notes: Thymic samples were excised during corrective heart operations. Blood and thymic repertoires both appeared biased in V and J gene usage. Highly overlapping thymic repertoires in unrelated individuals were reported by related research.

The sample taken for sequencing was thymocytes. The chain has TRBV2 and TRBJ1-5; D is unclear. This clonotype originated in a girl in the first two years of life with a congenital heart defect. DNA for the CDR3: TGTGCCAGCAGTGGTAACCCTACCTATAGCAATCAGCCCCAGCATTTT. It is translated as CASSGNPTYSNQPQHF.